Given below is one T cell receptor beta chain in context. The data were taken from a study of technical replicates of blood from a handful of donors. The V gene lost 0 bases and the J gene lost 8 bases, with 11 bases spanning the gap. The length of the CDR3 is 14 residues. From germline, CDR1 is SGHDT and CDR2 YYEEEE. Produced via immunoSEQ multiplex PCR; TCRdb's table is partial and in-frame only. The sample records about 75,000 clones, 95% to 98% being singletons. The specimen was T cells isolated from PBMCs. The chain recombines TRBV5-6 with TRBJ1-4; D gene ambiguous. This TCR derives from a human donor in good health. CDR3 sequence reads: CASSLDSLGEKLFF. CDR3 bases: TGTGCCAGCAGCTTGGACAGTTTAGGCGAAAAACTGTTTTTT.